The present TCR beta chain was sequenced within a study of blood T cell repertoires in COVID-19. Trimming took off 6 bases at V and 0 bases at J, with 6 bases between the two ends. The CDR3 extends over 13 amino acids. Here immunoSEQ multiplex PCR was the method, and the copy in TCRdb shows in-frame clones only, minus some. Counted here are fewer than 250,000 clones, 70% to 90% occurring once; the ten biggest clones make up roughly 10%. The receptor comes from a man aged 25 to 40 who had recovered from COVID-19. The chain links TRBV12-3 or TRBV12-4 to TRBJ1-5, with D unclear. Specimen: PBMCs or T cells enriched from blood (not recorded which). For the CDR3, the DNA is TGTGCCAGCAGGGCGGATAGCAATCAGCCCCAGCATTTT. Encoded protein: CASRADSNQPQHF.